Each of the 21 T cell receptor beta chains below was sequenced from the same sample in a study of identical twins. TCRdb redid the calling of the 5' RACE reads with MiXCR, one entry per CDR3 protein. This sample has 500,000 or so distinct CDR3 sequences, with roughly an eighth found just once. This sample also appeared in a second study, on yellow fever vaccine responses in identical twins.

The specimen sequenced was CD4+ T cells sorted from blood. Source of these receptors: a young woman in good health.

There are a few counts of this clonotype. This rearrangement joins TRBV5-4 to TRBJ2-3; D possibly corresponds to TRBD2 (6 bases). CDR1 and CDR2 from the germline V gene are SGHNT and YYREEE (reference sequence). The CDR3 spans 14 residues. Trimming removed 4 bases at V and 6 bases at J, with 15 bases between. CDR3 region: CASSMDRGTDTQYF. The CDR3 nucleotides read TGTGCCAGCAGCATGGACCGGGGGACTGATACGCAGTATTTT.

This clonotype was detected many times. This chain links TRBV14 with TRBJ2-7, with D possibly being TRBD1 (6 bases). The CDR3 consists of 16 residues. V was trimmed by 0 bases and J by 2 bases, leaving 14 bases between them. Germline CDR1 is SGHDN and CDR2 is FVKESK. The CDR3 reads CASSQETGTRTYEQYF. Here the CDR3 DNA reads TGTGCCAGCAGCCAAGAAACCGGGACAAGGACCTACGAGCAGTACTTC.

V is TRBV5-1 and J is TRBJ2-3, with 9 bases matching TRBD2. The CDR3 sequence is 17 residues long. Germline assignment: CDR1 SGHRS and CDR2 YFSETQ. The ends lost 4 bases at V and 1 base at J; junction bases unmatched: 10. This chain's CDR3 is CASSRTSARWGTDTQYF. The CDR3 nucleotides are TGCGCCAGCAGCCGGACTAGCGCCCGATGGGGCACAGATACGCAGTATTTT. The whole variable domain, filled in from reference TRBV5-1 and TRBJ2-3, reads KAGVTQTPRYLIKTRGQQVTLSCSPISGHRSVSWYQQTPGQGLQFLFEYFSETQRNKGNFPGRFSGRQFSNSRSEMNVSTLELGDSALYLCASSRTSARWGTDTQYFGPGTRLTVL.

The chain is built from TRBV20-1 and TRBJ2-3; TRBD1 agrees at 8 bases. Trimming cost V 4 bases and J 2 bases; bases outside gene matches: 5. The germline V gene encodes CDR1 DFQATT and CDR2 SNEGSKA (reference sequence). This CDR3 spans 14 amino acids. The CDR3: CSANLRGPTDTQYF. CDR3 DNA: TGCAGTGCTAACCTCAGGGGGCCCACAGATACGCAGTATTTT.

The V and J genes are TRBV4-3 and TRBJ2-3; 10 bases agree with TRBD2. The CDR3 contains 17 residues. V lost 1 base and J lost 0; bases outside the gene matches: 4. CDR1 LGHNA and CDR2 YSLEER come from the germline V gene. CDR3 bases: TGCGCCAGCAGCCAAGCCAGGACTAGCGGCAGCACAGATACGCAGTATTTT. It specifies CASSQARTSGSTDTQYF.

The chain has TRBV6-5 and TRBJ2-7, with D possibly being TRBD2 (5 bases). The CDR3 sequence is 13 residues long. Trimming took off 4 bases at V and 11 bases at J, with 18 bases between the two ends. CDR1 MNHEY and CDR2 SVGAGI come from the germline V gene. CDR3 in DNA: TGTGCCAGCAGTTCCCCGACTCCTGTGAGGGAGTACTTC. It codes for CASSSPTPVREYF.

In this sample, this clonotype turned up a few times. The rearrangement uses TRBV14 and TRBJ2-2; TRBD1 is a possible D gene (6 bases). The germline V and J ends were trimmed by 8 bases and 3 bases, with 13 bases remaining between them. CDR3 length: 14 residues. Germline loops: CDR1 SGHDN, CDR2 FVKESK. The CDR3 nucleotides read TGTGCCAGCGCCAAGAACAGGGACACCGGGGAGCTGTTTTTT. Its translation: CASAKNRDTGELFF.

This clonotype was picked up a small number of times. The V gene is TRBV12-5, the J gene TRBJ2-3; 7 bases align to TRBD2. After removal of 1 base from V and 2 bases from J, the junction contained 9 bases not matched to a gene. CDR3 size: 17 residues. Germline V gene lookup returns CDR1 LGHNT and CDR2 FRNRAP. In DNA form, the CDR3 reads TGTGCTAGTGGTTTGGGCCTCGCGGGGGATAACACAGATACGCAGTATTTT. This sequence encodes CASGLGLAGDNTDTQYF.

This clonotype was counted a few times. The chain links TRBV11-2 to TRBJ2-1, with TRBD2 matching 10 bases. Germline V gene lookup returns CDR1 SGHAT and CDR2 FQNNGV. This CDR3 has 16 residues. With 1 base clipped from V and 4 bases from J, the junction kept 4 bases outside the gene matches. The CDR3 coding sequence is TGTGCCAGCAGCTTAGTTGCAGCGGGGGGGTACAATGAGCAGTTCTTC. Its protein product is CASSLVAAGGYNEQFF. Supplemented by reference TRBV11-2 and TRBJ2-1, the full variable domain reads EAGVAQSPRYKIIEKRQSVAFWCNPISGHATLYWYQQILGQGPKLLIQFQNNGVVDDSQLPKDRFSAERLKGVDSTLKIQPAKLEDSAVYLCASSLVAAGGYNEQFFGPGTRLTVL.

V is TRBV2 and J is TRBJ2-2; 13 nucleotides match TRBD2. This CDR3 is 15 amino acids long. Germline loops: CDR1 SNHLY, CDR2 FYNNEI. J was trimmed by 11 bases and V by 7 bases; bases with no gene match: 10. CDR3 sequence (DNA): TGTGCCAGCAATTCCGGGACTAGCGGGATTGGAGAGCTGTTTTTT. This encodes CASNSGTSGIGELFF.

The chain combines TRBV5-1 with TRBJ1-6; D perhaps matches TRBD1 (6 bases). CDR1 and CDR2 from the germline V gene are SGHRS and YFSETQ. Between the trimmed V and J ends, which lost 1 base and 13 bases, there was a span of 21 bases. This CDR3 is 16 amino acids long. Here the CDR3 DNA reads TGCGCCAGCAGCTTGTTTTCAGGGGCGATTGAAGGGCCCCTCCACTTT. The encoded protein is CASSLFSGAIEGPLHF.

This chain joins TRBV12-3 or TRBV12-4 and TRBJ2-6, with a possible D match to TRBD1 (5 bases). Deletions cut 3 bases from V and 4 bases from J, with 16 bases between. The CDR3 loop spans 17 amino acids. CDR3 sequence (DNA): TGTGCCAGCAGTTTGTTGGGGCCTTTGGCAGGGGCCAACGTCCTGACTTTC. Protein product: CASSLLGPLAGANVLTF.

V and J are TRBV20-1 and TRBJ2-7, with TRBD1 identical over 9 bases. The J segment lost 3 bases and the V segment lost 1 base, leaving 4 bases of the junction unmatched. Germline loops: CDR1 DFQATT, CDR2 SNEGSKA (reference sequence). The CDR3 contains 14 residues. The CDR3 region is CSARARDRVYEQYF. The DNA of the CDR3 is TGCAGTGCTAGAGCGCGGGACAGGGTCTACGAGCAGTACTTC.

The genes are TRBV4-3 and TRBJ2-7; weak D call: TRBD2 (6 bases). Germline V gene sequence: CDR1 LGHNA, CDR2 YSLEER. The CDR3 is 15 residues long. V lost 4 bases and J lost 6, with 19 bases in between. The CDR3 reads CASSPLGSGKGEQYF. The CDR3 DNA reads as TGCGCCAGCAGCCCCCTGGGTAGCGGCAAGGGCGAGCAGTACTTC.

This clonotype was seen more than once but under ten times. The chain joins TRBV5-1 to TRBJ1-2; D call uncertain. Trimming removed 1 base from V and 3 bases from J, with 4 bases in between. The V gene's germline CDR1 is SGHRS and CDR2 YFSETQ. CDR3 length equals 12 residues. The CDR3 reads CASSLNDYGYTF. CDR3 DNA sequence: TGCGCCAGCAGCTTGAACGACTATGGCTACACCTTC.

This clonotype was counted between two and nine times. The chain uses TRBV10-2 and TRBJ2-7; a possible D gene is TRBD2 (5 bases). CDR1 is WSHSY, CDR2 SAAADI, per germline. Trimming pared 8 bases from V and 5 bases from J, leaving 10 bases between. The CDR3 has 11 residues. As DNA, the CDR3 is TGCGCCAGCTTCACGGGAAACGAGCAGTACTTC. It is translated as CASFTGNEQYF.

This clonotype has only a few counts. The gene calls are TRBV20-1 and TRBJ2-7; D possibly matches TRBD1 or TRBD2 (6 bases each). This CDR3 has 16 amino acids. From germline, CDR1 is DFQATT and CDR2 SNEGSKA (reference sequence). Trimming stripped 0 bases from V and 0 bases from J, with 15 bases between. This CDR3 is CSARDFRGRSSYEQYF. The CDR3, as DNA: TGCAGTGCTAGAGATTTTCGGGGGCGGAGCTCCTACGAGCAGTACTTC.

The chain carries TRBV20-1 and TRBJ2-3; D might be TRBD1 (6 bases). V dropped 6 bases and J dropped 0 bases, with 13 bases sitting between them. The V gene's germline CDR1 is DFQATT and CDR2 SNEGSKA (reference sequence). This CDR3 contains 14 residues. CDR3 region: CSADPGQSTDTQYF. The CDR3 DNA follows: TGCAGTGCGGATCCGGGACAAAGCACAGATACGCAGTATTTT.

The chain employs TRBV30 and TRBJ1-5; D is ambiguous. The CDR3 has 10 amino acids. Germline V CDR1 and CDR2: GTSNPN, SVGIG (reference sequence). The V gene lost 4 bases and the J gene lost 6 bases, with 4 bases spanning the gap. CDR3 sequence (DNA): TGTGCCTGGAAGGGTCAGCCCCAGCATTTT. It is translated as CAWKGQPQHF.

This clonotype has just a few counts. The V call is TRBV12-3 or TRBV12-4, the J call TRBJ2-1, with TRBD1 matching 7 bases. Trimming removed 3 bases from V and 3 bases from J; junction bases left unmatched: 5. The CDR3 spans 15 residues. In nucleotides, the CDR3 is TGTGCCAGCAGTTTGGGACAGACCAACTACAATGAGCAGTTCTTC. This encodes CASSLGQTNYNEQFF.

The CDR3 loop is CSVPSGYNEQFF. The CDR3 DNA is TGCAGTGTTCCCTCGGGATACAATGAGCAGTTCTTC. The chain combines TRBV20-1 with TRBJ2-1, with D perhaps TRBD2 (5 bases). The germline V gene encodes CDR1 DFQATT and CDR2 SNEGSKA (reference sequence). The CDR3 length is 12 residues. Trimming took 7 bases from V and 4 from J, leaving 11 bases between them.